The 11 T cell receptor beta chains below were found in one sample sequenced in a study of OX40 agonist ivuxolimab in advanced cancers. This table comes from immunoSEQ multiplex PCR, and its TCRdb copy is limited to in-frame clones, with some not included. This sample has about 58,000 clones; roughly 86% occur once, and the top ten carry roughly 0.9%. Source: CD4+ or CD8+ T cells sorted from blood, taken in a trial of the OX40 agonist ivuxolimab. These receptors were collected from an adult with an advanced solid tumor such as melanoma, head and neck, liver or kidney cancer.

The genes are TRBV10-1 and TRBJ1-1; TRBD1 might be the D (5 bases). Per the germline V gene, CDR1 is WNHNN and CDR2 is SYGVQD (reference sequence). V shed 5 bases and J shed 1 base, with 14 bases lying between them. The CDR3 loop spans 15 amino acids. The CDR3 is CASSPGGTGNTEAFF. CDR3 DNA: TGCGCCAGCAGTCCTGGGGGAACAGGGAACACTGAAGCTTTCTTT.

The genes are TRBV19 and TRBJ2-5, with a possible D match to TRBD2 (6 bases). The length of the CDR3 is 15 residues. Per the germline V gene, CDR1 is LNHDA and CDR2 is SQIVND (reference sequence). Trimming pared 6 bases from V and 3 bases from J, leaving 17 bases between. CDR3 DNA: TGTGCCAGTAGCCCGACTAGTTTGTCCAAAGAGACCCAGTACTTC. This translates into CASSPTSLSKETQYF.

This rearrangement joins TRBV6-1 to TRBJ1-2; D is undetermined. The length of the CDR3 is 13 residues. Germline CDR1 MNHNS, CDR2 SASEGT. The V end lost 4 bases, the J end lost 4 bases, and 10 bases lay between the germline ends. The CDR3 protein is CASSADGLYGYTF. The DNA of the CDR3 is TGTGCCAGCAGTGCGGACGGACTCTATGGCTACACCTTC.

V usage is TRBV5-1 and J usage is TRBJ2-1; D could derive from TRBD1 or TRBD2 (5 bases each). The length of the CDR3 is 15 residues. The ends were cut back, 1 base at V and 4 bases at J, with 12 bases in the middle. Germline V gives CDR1 SGHRS, CDR2 YFSETQ. CDR3 nucleotide sequence: TGCGCCAGCAGCTTGAACGGGGCCCTTTACAATGAGCAGTTCTTC. Translated: CASSLNGALYNEQFF.

The sample holds a few counts of this clone. The chain joins TRBV4-1 to TRBJ1-1; D not certain. V was trimmed by 0 bases and J by 1 base, leaving 6 bases between them. Germline V lookup: CDR1 MGHRA, CDR2 YSYEKL. The CDR3 is 14 amino acids. The CDR3 loop reads CASSQESRNTEAFF. DNA of the CDR3: TGCGCCAGCAGCCAAGAGTCCAGGAACACTGAAGCTTTCTTT.

V usage is TRBV5-1 and J usage is TRBJ2-5; D uncertain. V shed 0 bases and J shed 1 base, with 7 bases lying between them. This CDR3 has 14 amino acids. The V gene's germline CDR1 is SGHRS and CDR2 YFSETQ. The CDR3 nucleotides are TGCGCCAGCAGCTTGGACACAGCCCAAGAGACCCAGTACTTC. Protein sequence: CASSLDTAQETQYF.

The chain recombines TRBV6-5 with TRBJ1-2; 8 nucleotides agree with TRBD1. This CDR3 contains 13 residues. The germline gives CDR1 MNHEY, CDR2 SVGAGI. With 6 bases clipped from V and 4 bases from J, the junction kept 4 bases outside the gene matches. The CDR3 here is CASRDDRGYGYTF. CDR3 nucleotide sequence: TGTGCCAGCAGAGACGACAGGGGCTATGGCTACACCTTC.

This clone is medium-sized in the sample. V is TRBV6-1 and J is TRBJ1-2, with 7 bases fitting TRBD1. The CDR3 totals 15 residues. The germline V gene has CDR1 MNHNS and CDR2 SASEGT. Trimming took 4 bases from V and 4 from J; bases not matched to a gene: 9. In DNA form, the CDR3 reads TGTGCCAGCAGTGCGGCAAGGGGGCTGGGCTATGGCTACACCTTC. Its protein is CASSAARGLGYGYTF.

This chain joins TRBV11-2 and TRBJ2-5, with TRBD2 matching 7 bases. The J segment lost 2 bases and the V segment lost 5 bases, leaving 11 bases of the junction unmatched. The CDR3 is made up of 16 amino acids. CDR1 is SGHAT and CDR2 is FQNNGV in the germline V gene. The CDR3 DNA reads TGTGCCAGCAGCCCCGGGGAGGGGCTATGGCAAGAGACCCAGTACTTC. It translates to CASSPGEGLWQETQYF.

CDR3 protein: CASSETGKAGYGYTF. The CDR3 region has the DNA TGTGCCAGCAGTGAAACCGGAAAGGCGGGCTATGGCTACACCTTC. The genes are TRBV6-1 and TRBJ1-2; D is unclear. V was trimmed by 2 bases and J by 4 bases, leaving 14 bases between them. The CDR3 loop spans 15 amino acids. Germline CDR1 is MNHNS and CDR2 is SASEGT.

This chain links TRBV12-5 with TRBJ2-3; the D call may be TRBD1 or TRBD2 (6 bases each). This CDR3 is built from 14 residues. The germline CDR1 and CDR2 sequences are LGHNT and FRNRAP. V lost 4 bases and J lost 5, with 13 bases in between. CDR3 region: CASGSPGGKDTQYF. The CDR3 bases are TGTGCTAGTGGTTCCCCCGGGGGCAAAGATACGCAGTATTTT.